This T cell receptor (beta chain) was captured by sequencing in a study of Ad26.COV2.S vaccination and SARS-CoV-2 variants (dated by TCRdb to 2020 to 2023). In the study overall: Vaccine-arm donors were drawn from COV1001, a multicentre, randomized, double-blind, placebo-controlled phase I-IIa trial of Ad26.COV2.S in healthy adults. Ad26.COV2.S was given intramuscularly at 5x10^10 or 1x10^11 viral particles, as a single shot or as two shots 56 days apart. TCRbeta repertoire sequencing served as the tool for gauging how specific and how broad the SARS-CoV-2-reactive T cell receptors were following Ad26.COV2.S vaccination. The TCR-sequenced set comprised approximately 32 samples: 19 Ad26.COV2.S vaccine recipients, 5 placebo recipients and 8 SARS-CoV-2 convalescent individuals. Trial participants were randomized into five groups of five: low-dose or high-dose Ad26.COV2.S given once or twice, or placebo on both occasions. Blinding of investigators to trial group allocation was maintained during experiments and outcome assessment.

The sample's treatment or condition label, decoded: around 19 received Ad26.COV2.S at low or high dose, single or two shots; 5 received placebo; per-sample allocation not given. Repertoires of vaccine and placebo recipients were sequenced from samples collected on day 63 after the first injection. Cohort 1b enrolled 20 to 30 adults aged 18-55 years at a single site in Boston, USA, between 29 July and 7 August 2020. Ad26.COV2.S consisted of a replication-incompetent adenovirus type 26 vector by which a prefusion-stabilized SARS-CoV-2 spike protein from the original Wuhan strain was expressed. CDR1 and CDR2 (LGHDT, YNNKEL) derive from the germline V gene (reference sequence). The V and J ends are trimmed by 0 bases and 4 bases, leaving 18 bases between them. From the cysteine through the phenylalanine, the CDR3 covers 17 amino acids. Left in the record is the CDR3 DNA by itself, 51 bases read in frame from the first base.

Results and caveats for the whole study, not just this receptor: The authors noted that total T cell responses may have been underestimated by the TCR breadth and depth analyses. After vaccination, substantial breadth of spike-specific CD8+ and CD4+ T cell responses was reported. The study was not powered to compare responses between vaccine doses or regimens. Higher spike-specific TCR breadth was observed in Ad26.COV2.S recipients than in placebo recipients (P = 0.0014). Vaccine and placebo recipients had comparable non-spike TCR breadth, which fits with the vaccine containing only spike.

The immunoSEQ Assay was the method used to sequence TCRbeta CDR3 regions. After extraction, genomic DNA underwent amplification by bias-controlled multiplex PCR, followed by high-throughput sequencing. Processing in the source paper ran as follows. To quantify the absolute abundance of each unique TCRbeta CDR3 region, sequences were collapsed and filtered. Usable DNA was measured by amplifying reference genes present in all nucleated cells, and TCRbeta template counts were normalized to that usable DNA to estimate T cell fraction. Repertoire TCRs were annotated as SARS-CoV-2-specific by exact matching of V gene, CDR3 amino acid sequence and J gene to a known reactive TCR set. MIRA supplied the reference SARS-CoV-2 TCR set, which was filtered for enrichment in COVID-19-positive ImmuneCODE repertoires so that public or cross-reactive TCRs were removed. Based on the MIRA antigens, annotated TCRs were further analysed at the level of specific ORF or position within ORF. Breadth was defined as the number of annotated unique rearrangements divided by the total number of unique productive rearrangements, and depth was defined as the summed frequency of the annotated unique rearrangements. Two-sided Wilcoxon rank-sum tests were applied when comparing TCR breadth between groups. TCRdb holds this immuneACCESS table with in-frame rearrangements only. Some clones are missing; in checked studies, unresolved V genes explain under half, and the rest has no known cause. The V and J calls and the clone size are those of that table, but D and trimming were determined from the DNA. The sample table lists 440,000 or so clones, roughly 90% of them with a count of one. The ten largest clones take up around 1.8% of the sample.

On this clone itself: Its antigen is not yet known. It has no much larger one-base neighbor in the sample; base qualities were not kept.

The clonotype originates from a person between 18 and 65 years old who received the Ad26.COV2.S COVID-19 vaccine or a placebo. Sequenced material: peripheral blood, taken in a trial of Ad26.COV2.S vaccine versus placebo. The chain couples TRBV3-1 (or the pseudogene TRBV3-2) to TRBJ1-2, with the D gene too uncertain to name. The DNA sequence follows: TGTGCCAGCAGCCAAGACATCATCTGGGGTAGTCCCTATGGCTACACCTTC. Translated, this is CASSQDIIWGSPYGYTF.